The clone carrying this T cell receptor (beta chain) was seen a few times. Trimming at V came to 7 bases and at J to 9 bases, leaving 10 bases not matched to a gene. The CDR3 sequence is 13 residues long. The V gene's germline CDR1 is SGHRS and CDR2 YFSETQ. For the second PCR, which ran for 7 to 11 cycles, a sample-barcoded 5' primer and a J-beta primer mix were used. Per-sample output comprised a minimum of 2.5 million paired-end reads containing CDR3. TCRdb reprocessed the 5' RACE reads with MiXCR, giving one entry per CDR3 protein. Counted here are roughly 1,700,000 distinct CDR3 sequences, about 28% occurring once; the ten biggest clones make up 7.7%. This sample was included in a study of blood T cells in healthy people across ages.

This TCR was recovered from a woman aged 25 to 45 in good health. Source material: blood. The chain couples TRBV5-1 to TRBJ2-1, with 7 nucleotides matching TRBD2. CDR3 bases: TGCGCCAGCGGGGGTGGACTAGGGGTTGAGCAGTTCTTC. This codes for CASGGGLGVEQFF.